The T cell receptor beta chain described here comes from a study of blood T cell repertoires in COVID-19. On the study more broadly: T cells, B-cell-depleted T cells, or PBMCs supplied cDNA or gDNA.

CDR1 is LNHDA, CDR2 SQIVND, per germline (reference sequence). CDR3 length equals 13 residues. V shed 9 bases and J shed 4 bases, with 15 bases lying between them. Profiling relied on immunoSEQ multiplex PCR, and the TCRdb table lists in-frame clones only, not all of them. The sample records 150,000 to 200,000 clones, roughly 85% being singletons. The TCR sequence derives from a human donor with acute or convalescent COVID-19. The donor label of this sample is uncertain. This chain uses TRBV19 with TRBJ2-5; a weak D match, TRBD2 (6 bases). Sequenced material: peripheral blood. CDR3 DNA: TGTGCCAGCAAGAGGGAGGTAGGAGAGACCCAGTACTTC. Translation: CASKREVGETQYF.